These 14 T cell receptor beta chains share one sample of origin, sequenced in a study of T-cell reconstitution after alpha-beta-depleted transplantation in children (dated by TCRdb to about 2016). The library was built by means of PCR. Sequencing took place on an Illumina HiSeq 2500. Molecular barcoding was employed in the preparation of TCR libraries, with unique molecular identifiers being used to normalize TCRbeta repertoire quantification. Through fastp at Q25 and MiXCR, TCRdb rebuilt clones from the public reads, retaining in-frame beta chains. Each CDR3 protein appears once, grouped with its most common genes and DNA. This sample lists about 640,000 distinct CDR3 sequences; 16% were detected once. The ten largest clones represent 0.85% to 1.3% of the sample. Here the sequenced sample was PBMCs from the stem cell graft donor, taken from the stem cell graft. The receptors stem from a human donor who donated a stem cell graft to a child with acute myeloid leukemia.

This clonotype was counted at least ten times. This chain joins TRBV20-1 and TRBJ2-7, with D tentatively TRBD1 (5 bases). V lost 2 bases and J 5 bases, leaving 13 bases between the germline ends. Per the germline V gene, CDR1 is DFQATT and CDR2 is SNEGSKA (reference sequence). This CDR3 has 13 amino acids. The CDR3 protein is CSARNPPGNEQYF. Written as DNA, the CDR3 is TGCAGTGCTAGAAATCCCCCAGGGAACGAGCAGTACTTC.

This clonotype was seen a few times. This sequence joins TRBV27 and TRBJ1-6; D perhaps matches TRBD1 (5 bases). V was pared by 1 base and J by 9 bases, with 13 bases between. The CDR3 length is 15 residues. CDR1 is MNHEY and CDR2 is SMNVEV in the germline V gene (reference sequence). CDR3 sequence reads: CASSLFSDKGSPLHF. Written as DNA, the CDR3 is TGTGCCAGCAGTTTATTCTCGGACAAAGGTTCACCCCTCCACTTT.

Here the CDR3 reads CASSLIPAQGRGGGGNNEQFF. CDR3 sequence (DNA): TGTGCCAGCAGCTTAATCCCCGCACAGGGGCGAGGGGGCGGGGGTAACAATGAGCAGTTCTTC. The gene calls are TRBV7-3 and TRBJ2-1; D tentatively reads TRBD1 or TRBD2 (7 bases each). The germline V gene has CDR1 SGHTA and CDR2 FQGTGA. V lost 1 base to trimming and J lost 5 bases, with 30 bases between them. CDR3 size: 21 residues.

The chain couples TRBV20-1 to TRBJ2-2, with D perhaps given as TRBD1 or TRBD2 (5 bases each). Trimming cost V 6 bases and J 7 bases, with 24 bases left between them. Germline CDR1 reads DFQATT; CDR2 reads SNEGSKA (reference sequence). CDR3 length equals 16 residues. The CDR3 DNA is TGCAGTGCCTTCCCCCGGGGCCGGGACGGAGTCGGGGAGCTGTTTTTT. Amino acids: CSAFPRGRDGVGELFF.

This clonotype was observed at least ten times. The chain carries TRBV24-1 and TRBJ2-3, with D uncertain. Germline V gene sequence: CDR1 KGHDR, CDR2 SFDVKD. This CDR3 contains 14 residues. Trimming removed 5 bases from V and 3 bases from J, with 11 bases in between. The CDR3 DNA follows: TGTGCCACCAGTGTTGCCTCCGGGACAGATACGCAGTATTTT. Translated: CATSVASGTDTQYF.

The J gene is TRBJ2-7, the V gene TRBV30; D remains unclear. The CDR3 sequence is 12 residues long. V lost 3 bases and J lost 0, with 6 bases in between. Germline CDR1 and CDR2: GTSNPN and SVGIG (reference sequence). In DNA form, the CDR3 reads TGTGCCTGGAGAGGGCTCTCCTACGAGCAGTACTTC. This gives the protein CAWRGLSYEQYF.

This clonotype came up a few times. The rearrangement uses TRBV7-2 and TRBJ2-3; D uncertain. Germline V gene lookup returns CDR1 SGHTA and CDR2 FQGNSA. Trimming shortened V by 5 bases and J by 2 bases, and 11 bases separated the two germline ends. The CDR3 covers 14 residues. Here the CDR3 DNA reads TGTGCCAGCAGCCCACTGACATCCACAGATACGCAGTATTTT. Protein product: CASSPLTSTDTQYF.

This clonotype appeared a few times. V is TRBV15 and J is TRBJ2-1; D remains ambiguous. Germline loops: CDR1 LNHNV, CDR2 YYDKDF (reference sequence). V lost 9 bases and J 0 bases, leaving 12 bases between the germline ends. CDR3 length: 14 residues. The CDR3 DNA sequence: TGTGCCACAAGTGCAGGAAGCTCCTACAATGAGCAGTTCTTC. Protein sequence: CATSAGSSYNEQFF.

CDR3 sequence reads: CASSPDRTSNQPQHF. The CDR3 DNA reads as TGTGCCAGCAGCCCGGACAGAACTAGCAATCAGCCCCAGCATTTT. The chain couples TRBV7-6 to TRBJ1-5; a possible D gene is TRBD1 (6 bases). CDR3 length: 15 amino acids. Trimming took off 5 bases at V and 0 bases at J, with 11 bases between the two ends. Germline CDR1 is SGHVS and CDR2 is FNYEAQ. Full variable domain (rest looked up from reference TRBV7-6 and TRBJ1-5): GAGVSQSPRYKVTKRGQDVALRCDPISGHVSLYWYRQALGQGPEFLTYFNYEAQQDKSGLPNDRFSAERPEGSISTLTIQRTEQRDSAMYRCASSPDRTSNQPQHFGDGTRLSIL.

This clonotype was counted only a few times. This sequence joins TRBV21-1 and TRBJ2-1; the table's D call of TRBD1 was not tested on the DNA. TRBV21-1 corresponds to a pseudogene. The CDR3 has 16 amino acids. The DNA for the CDR3 is TGTGCCAGCATCCAGGGACAGGGGGAGGACTACAATGAGCAGTTCTTC. The encoded protein is CASIQGQGEDYNEQFF.

This clonotype appeared many times. The rearrangement links TRBV24-1 to TRBJ1-2; a weak D match, TRBD1 (6 bases). The CDR3 consists of 16 residues. Trimming shortened V by 3 bases and J by 4 bases, and 17 bases separated the two germline ends. CDR1 KGHDR and CDR2 SFDVKD come from the germline V gene. The CDR3: CATSDSGTGRAYGYTF. The CDR3 DNA follows: TGTGCCACCAGTGATAGTGGTACAGGGAGGGCCTATGGCTACACCTTC.

This clonotype was seen ten or more times. The chain links TRBV10-3 to TRBJ1-6; 7 bases match TRBD1. The CDR3 runs to 15 residues. J was trimmed by 7 bases and V by 6 bases; bases with no gene match: 9. Germline CDR1 reads ENHRY; CDR2 reads SYGVKD. The CDR3 spells CAISPRDSVNSPLHF. CDR3 DNA sequence: TGTGCCATCAGCCCTCGGGACAGCGTAAATTCACCCCTCCACTTT.

V is TRBV4-2 and J is TRBJ2-5; D possibly corresponds to TRBD1 (5 bases). CDR1 and CDR2 from the germline V gene are LGHNA and YNFKEQ. The CDR3 length is 13 residues. The V gene lost 4 bases and the J gene lost 11 bases, with 17 bases spanning the gap. The CDR3 sequence: CASSPGPLWYQYF. CDR3 nucleotide sequence: TGTGCCAGCAGCCCAGGGCCCCTCTGGTATCAGTACTTC.

A word on this clonotype: A read error is possible here, since a much larger clone lies one base away. J is TRBJ1-6 and V is TRBV12-3 or TRBV12-4, with TRBD1 matching over 9 bases. The CDR3 length is 15 residues. CDR3 amino acids: CATSSPGQGASPLHF. Here the CDR3 DNA reads TGTGCCACCAGTTCACCGGGACAGGGCGCTTCACCCCTCCACTTT.